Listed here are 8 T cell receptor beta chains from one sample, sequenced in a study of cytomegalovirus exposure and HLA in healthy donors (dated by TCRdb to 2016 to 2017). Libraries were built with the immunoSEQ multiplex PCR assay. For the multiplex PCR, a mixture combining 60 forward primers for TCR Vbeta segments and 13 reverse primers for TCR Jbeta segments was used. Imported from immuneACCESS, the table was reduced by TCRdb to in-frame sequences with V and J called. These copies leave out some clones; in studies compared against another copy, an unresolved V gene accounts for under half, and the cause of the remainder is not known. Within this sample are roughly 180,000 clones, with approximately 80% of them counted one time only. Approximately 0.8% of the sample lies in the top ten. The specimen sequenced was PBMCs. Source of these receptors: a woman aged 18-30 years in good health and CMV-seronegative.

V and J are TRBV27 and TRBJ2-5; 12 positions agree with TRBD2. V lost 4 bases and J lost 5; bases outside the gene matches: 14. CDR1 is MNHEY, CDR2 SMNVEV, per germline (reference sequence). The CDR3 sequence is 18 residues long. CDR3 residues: CASSSGTSGWAGRETQYF. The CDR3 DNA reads TGTGCCAGCAGTTCAGGGACTAGCGGGTGGGCAGGGCGTGAGACCCAGTACTTC.

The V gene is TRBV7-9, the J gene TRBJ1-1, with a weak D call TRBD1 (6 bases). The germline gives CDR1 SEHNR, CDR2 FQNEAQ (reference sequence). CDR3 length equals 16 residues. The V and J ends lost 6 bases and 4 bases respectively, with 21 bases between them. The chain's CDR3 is CASSQNRGNGATEAFF. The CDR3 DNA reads TGTGCCAGCAGTCAAAATAGGGGGAATGGGGCCACTGAAGCTTTCTTT.

The CDR3 coding sequence is TGTGCCAGCAGCAGGACAGGAAGCGGCATTCAGTACTTC. Protein sequence: CASSRTGSGIQYF. J is TRBJ2-4 and V is TRBV7-9; the match to TRBD1 covers 7 bases. CDR1 is SEHNR and CDR2 is FQNEAQ in the germline V gene (reference sequence). V lost 5 bases and J lost 9; bases outside the gene matches: 7. This CDR3 comprises 13 residues.

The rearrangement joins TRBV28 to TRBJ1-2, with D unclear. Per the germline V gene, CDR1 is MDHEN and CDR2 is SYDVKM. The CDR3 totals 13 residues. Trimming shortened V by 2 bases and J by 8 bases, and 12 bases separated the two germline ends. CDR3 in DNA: TGTGCCAGCAGTTTAAGGCAGGTGTCCGGCTACACCTTC. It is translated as CASSLRQVSGYTF.

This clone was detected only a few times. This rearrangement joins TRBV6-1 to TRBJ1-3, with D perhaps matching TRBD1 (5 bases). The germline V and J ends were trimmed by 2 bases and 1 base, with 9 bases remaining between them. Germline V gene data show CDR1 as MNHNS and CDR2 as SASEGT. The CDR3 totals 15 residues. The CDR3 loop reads CASSEWGTSGNTIYF. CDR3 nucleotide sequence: TGTGCCAGCAGTGAATGGGGGACTTCTGGAAACACCATATATTTT.

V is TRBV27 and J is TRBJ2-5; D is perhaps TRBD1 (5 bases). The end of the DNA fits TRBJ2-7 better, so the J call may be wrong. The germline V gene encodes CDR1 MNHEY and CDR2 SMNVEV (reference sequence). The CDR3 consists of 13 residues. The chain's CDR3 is CASRRGSTYEQYF. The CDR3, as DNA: TGTGCCAGCAGAAGGGGATCCACCTACGAGCAGTACTTC.

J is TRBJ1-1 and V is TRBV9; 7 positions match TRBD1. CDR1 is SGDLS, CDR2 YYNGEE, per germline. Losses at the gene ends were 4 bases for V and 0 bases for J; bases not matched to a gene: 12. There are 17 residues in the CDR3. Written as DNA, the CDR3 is TGTGCCAGCAGCCCGAAACGATCACAGGGGCTGAACACTGAAGCTTTCTTT. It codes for CASSPKRSQGLNTEAFF.

CDR3 region: CASSLGQGASYGYTF. The CDR3 DNA follows: TGTGCCAGCAGCTTAGGGCAGGGGGCTAGCTATGGCTACACCTTC. The chain recombines TRBV7-9 with TRBJ1-2, with 8 bases matching TRBD1. The CDR3 is made up of 15 amino acids. The V segment lost 1 base and the J segment 4 bases; nucleotides outside the gene matches: 5. Germline V gene sequence: CDR1 SEHNR, CDR2 FQNEAQ (reference sequence).